One sample yielded the 29 T cell receptor beta chains listed below, sequenced in a study of T cell responses to AZD1222 COVID-19 vaccine. Clones were sequenced by immunoSEQ multiplex PCR, and TCRdb holds only the in-frame ones, with some missing. The sample yields 130,000 or so clones, 90% to 95% seen once. This material consisted of peripheral blood, taken on day 0 of AZD1222 vaccination. Receptors were obtained from an adult in good health.

The rearrangement uses TRBV3-1 (or the pseudogene TRBV3-2) and TRBJ2-7, with D maybe TRBD1 (5 bases). Germline CDR1 is LGHDT and CDR2 is YNNKEL (reference sequence). The CDR3 totals 14 residues. With 3 bases removed from V and 5 bases from J, the gap between germline ends came to 14 bases. The CDR3 sequence is CASSHFPKGNEQYF. CDR3 bases: TGTGCCAGCAGCCACTTCCCTAAGGGGAACGAGCAGTACTTC.

This clone came up a few times. J is TRBJ1-4 and V is TRBV21-1; the D segment call TRBD1 is taken from the table without a DNA check. TRBV21-1 is termed a pseudogene. The CDR3 has 14 residues. The CDR3 spells CASTTGDRIEKLFF. In DNA, the CDR3 is TGTGCCAGCACGACAGGGGATCGAATTGAAAAACTGTTTTTT.

This sequence joins TRBV18 and TRBJ1-5; possible D gene TRBD1, 6 bases. In germline, CDR1 is KGHSH, CDR2 LQKENI. V lost 0 bases and J lost 7, with 16 bases in between. CDR3 length equals 16 residues. CDR3 sequence (DNA): TGTGCCAGCTCACCACCGATGCAGGGGCTAGAGCAGCCCCAGCATTTT. This sequence encodes CASSPPMQGLEQPQHF.

J is TRBJ2-5 and V is TRBV6-2 or TRBV6-3; perhaps TRBD1 as D (5 bases). V shed 5 bases and J shed 0 bases, with 13 bases lying between them. The germline gives CDR1 MNHEY, CDR2 SVGEGT. The CDR3 loop spans 15 amino acids. CDR3 sequence: CASSIRVHDQETQYF. DNA for the CDR3: TGTGCCAGCAGTATCAGGGTTCACGACCAAGAGACCCAGTACTTC.

The chain couples TRBV2 to TRBJ1-5; D is uncertain. The CDR3 contains 14 residues. Germline lookup yields CDR1 SNHLY and CDR2 FYNNEI. Trimming stripped 3 bases from V and 6 bases from J, with 12 bases between. The CDR3 protein is CASSDVWGGQPQHF. The CDR3 DNA reads TGTGCCAGCAGTGACGTGTGGGGAGGTCAGCCCCAGCATTTT. The full variable domain, completed using reference TRBV2 and TRBJ1-5, is EPEVTQTPSHQVTQMGQEVILRCVPISNHLYFYWYRQILGQKVEFLVSFYNNEISEKSEIFDDQFSVERPDGSNFTLKIRSTKLEDSAMYFCASSDVWGGQPQHFGDGTRLSIL.

The rearrangement links TRBV19 to TRBJ2-7, with D uncertain. CDR3 size: 14 residues. V was clipped by 3 bases and J by 0 bases, with 9 bases between them. Germline V gene data show CDR1 as LNHDA and CDR2 as SQIVND (reference sequence). CDR3 sequence reads: CASSIGLSSYEQYF. For the CDR3, the DNA is TGTGCCAGTAGTATTGGCCTGAGCTCCTACGAGCAGTACTTC.

The V gene is TRBV4-2, the J gene TRBJ2-1, with 8 bases lining up with TRBD2. The CDR3 runs 15 residues. The J segment lost 2 bases and the V segment lost 3 bases, leaving 3 bases of the junction unmatched. Looked up from germline, CDR1 is LGHNA and CDR2 is YNFKEQ. For the CDR3, the DNA is TGTGCCAGCAGCCACGGGGGGGTCCCCTACAATGAGCAGTTCTTC. This gives the protein CASSHGGVPYNEQFF.

The V and J genes are TRBV5-4 and TRBJ2-1; the D gene is possibly TRBD1 (5 bases). Germline assignment: CDR1 SGHNT and CDR2 YYREEE (reference sequence). Trimming stripped 5 bases from V and 7 bases from J, with 19 bases between. This CDR3 has 15 residues. In DNA form, the CDR3 reads TGTGCCAGCAGTCTGCCAGGGTCCGGGTTTAATGAGCAGTTCTTC. Its protein is CASSLPGSGFNEQFF.

V is TRBV5-5 and J is TRBJ1-4, with no clear D. Trimming stripped 3 bases from V and 0 bases from J, with 15 bases between. CDR3 length: 17 amino acids. Germline assignment: CDR1 SGHKS and CDR2 YYEKEE (reference sequence). Here the CDR3 reads CASSSSGRLTTNEKLFF. The CDR3 coding sequence is TGTGCCAGCAGCTCCTCGGGCAGGCTGACAACTAATGAAAAACTGTTTTTT.

The chain is built from TRBV6-5 and TRBJ1-5; D call uncertain. V was trimmed by 6 bases and J by 2 bases, leaving 11 bases between them. The germline CDR1 and CDR2 sequences are MNHEY and SVGAGI. This CDR3 is 14 amino acids long. CDR3 amino acids: CASRPGGGNQPQHF. As DNA, the CDR3 is TGTGCCAGCAGGCCGGGTGGGGGCAATCAGCCCCAGCATTTT.

The chain couples TRBV6-1 to TRBJ2-5; D remains ambiguous. The V and J ends lost 1 base and 0 bases respectively, with 6 bases between them. The CDR3 spans 14 residues. Germline V CDR1 and CDR2: MNHNS, SASEGT. The CDR3 here is CASSEGFYQETQYF. DNA for the CDR3: TGTGCCAGCAGTGAAGGGTTCTACCAAGAGACCCAGTACTTC.

This chain joins TRBV6-5 and TRBJ2-3; tentative D call: TRBD2 (5 bases). Per germline, CDR1 MNHEY and CDR2 SVGAGI. There are 12 residues in the CDR3. V lost 8 bases, J lost 1 base, and 7 bases lay in between. CDR3 sequence (DNA): TGTGCCAGCCGGGGAGGCACAGATACGCAGTATTTT. This encodes CASRGGTDTQYF.

The genes are TRBV7-2 and TRBJ2-5, with D possibly TRBD1 on 7 matching bases. CDR3 size: 16 residues. Germline V gene data show CDR1 as SGHTA and CDR2 as FQGNSA. V was trimmed by 8 bases and J by 4 bases, leaving 23 bases between them. The CDR3, as DNA: TGTGCCAGCGCACGAAGCCCGCAGGGGGGTGGAGAGACCCAGTACTTC. As protein: CASARSPQGGGETQYF.

This rearrangement joins TRBV7-2 to TRBJ2-7; no definite D call. Per germline, CDR1 SGHTA and CDR2 FQGNSA. The V end was cut by 0 bases, the J end by 9 bases, with 12 bases between. The CDR3 is 13 amino acids. The CDR3 region has the DNA TGTGCCAGCAGCTTAGCATCCGGCCGTAGGCAGTACTTC. Its translation is CASSLASGRRQYF.

This clone was seen once. This CDR3 reads CASSRTSGGAVAGELFF. The CDR3 DNA reads TGCGCCAGCAGCAGAACTAGCGGGGGGGCCGTCGCCGGGGAGCTGTTTTTT. The rearrangement uses TRBV5-1 and TRBJ2-2; 13 positions agree with TRBD2. The CDR3 is made up of 17 amino acids. CDR1 SGHRS and CDR2 YFSETQ come from the germline V gene. With 4 bases clipped from V and 6 bases from J, the junction kept 9 bases outside the gene matches.

This chain uses TRBV9 with TRBJ1-6; the D is unclear. Germline values: CDR1 SGDLS, CDR2 YYNGEE. Trimming stripped 4 bases from V and 8 bases from J, with 13 bases between. This CDR3 region has 14 residues. CDR3 in amino acids: CASSPQSRDSPLHF. In DNA, the CDR3 is TGTGCCAGCAGCCCCCAGAGTCGGGATTCACCCCTCCACTTT.

This clone came up once. The chain uses TRBV7-2 and TRBJ1-2; 8 nucleotides line up with TRBD1. The length of the CDR3 is 14 residues. The V gene's germline CDR1 is SGHTA and CDR2 FQGNSA. Trimming cost V 1 base and J 6 bases; bases outside gene matches: 4. For the CDR3, the DNA is TGTGCCAGCAGCTTAGTTTCAGGGGGCGATGGCTACACCTTC. Translated, it gives CASSLVSGGDGYTF.

This chain links TRBV9 with TRBJ2-1; 7 bases fit TRBD1. V was clipped by 1 base and J by 7 bases; unmatched bases: 5. CDR1 is SGDLS and CDR2 is YYNGEE in the germline V gene. The CDR3 is 14 amino acids. CDR3 residues: CASSVRLTGNEQFF. DNA for the CDR3: TGTGCCAGCAGCGTAAGACTGACAGGGAATGAGCAGTTCTTC.

This chain joins TRBV10-3 and TRBJ2-7, with 9 bases identical to TRBD1. CDR3 length: 15 amino acids. The junction had 2 bases not matched to a gene; V was cut back by 2 bases and J by 0 bases. Germline assignment: CDR1 ENHRY and CDR2 SYGVKD. CDR3 protein: CAISEKTGGSYEQYF. The CDR3 nucleotides read TGTGCCATCAGTGAGAAGACAGGGGGCTCCTACGAGCAGTACTTC.

A few counts support this clone. This chain links TRBV2 with TRBJ1-1; a weak D match, TRBD1 (6 bases). This CDR3 region has 13 residues. Per the germline V gene, CDR1 is SNHLY and CDR2 is FYNNEI. V was shortened by 8 bases and J by 1 base, with 11 bases between the two germline ends. The DNA for the CDR3 is TGTGCCAGCCAGGGGCTCGGGAACACTGAAGCTTTCTTT. It codes for CASQGLGNTEAFF.

The chain has TRBV6-5 and TRBJ1-5; 8 bases align to TRBD1. V dropped 8 bases and J dropped 3; count of bases not matched to a gene: 3. The CDR3 is 13 amino acids. CDR1 is MNHEY and CDR2 is SVGAGI in the germline V gene. This CDR3 is CASRTGPNQPQHF. The CDR3 bases are TGTGCCAGCCGGACAGGGCCCAATCAGCCCCAGCATTTT.

As for this clone: This CDR3 is also generated by other DNA sequences in the sample. The rearrangement links TRBV18 to TRBJ1-5; D is ambiguous. The CDR3 covers 12 residues. V lost 6 bases and J 3 bases, leaving 6 bases between the germline ends. Germline V CDR1 and CDR2: KGHSH, LQKENI. The DNA for the CDR3 is TGTGCCAGCTCGCCTGACAATCAGCCCCAGCATTTT. It encodes CASSPDNQPQHF.

This clone occurred once. The rearrangement links TRBV4-3 to TRBJ1-4; tentatively, D is TRBD1 (6 bases). CDR3 length: 17 residues. CDR1 is LGHNA, CDR2 YSLEER, per germline. V lost 0 bases to trimming and J lost 4 bases, with 15 bases between them. CDR3 nucleotides: TGCGCCAGCAGCCAAGATACGGGGGGCGGGGGTAATGAAAAACTGTTTTTT. The encoded protein is CASSQDTGGGGNEKLFF.

The J gene is TRBJ1-2, the V gene TRBV9, with TRBD1 identical over 7 bases. Germline CDR1 SGDLS, CDR2 YYNGEE. V lost 2 bases, J lost 3 bases, and 10 bases stayed unmatched. The CDR3 contains 16 residues. The CDR3 is CASSVSQGDNYYGYTF. CDR3 bases: TGTGCCAGCAGCGTTTCCCAGGGGGATAACTACTATGGCTACACCTTC.

Here the CDR3 DNA reads TGTGCCAGCAGCTCTAGCGGGGCCCATGAGCAGTTCTTC. Protein product: CASSSSGAHEQFF. The V call is TRBV7-2, the J call TRBJ2-1; 9 bases align to TRBD2. The trim removed 4 bases at V and 8 bases at J, leaving 3 bases unmatched. Germline V CDR1 and CDR2: SGHTA, FQGNSA. This CDR3 has 13 amino acids. Filled out from reference TRBV7-2 and TRBJ2-1, the complete variable domain reads GAGVSQSPSNKVTEKGKDVELRCDPISGHTALYWYRQSLGQGLEFLIYFQGNSAPDKSGLPSDRFSAERTGGSVSTLTIQRTQQEDSAVYLCASSSSGAHEQFFGPGTRLTVL.

The V gene is TRBV15, the J gene TRBJ1-5; 7 bases match TRBD1. The ends lost 3 bases at V and 6 bases at J; junction bases unmatched: 8. Germline V lookup: CDR1 LNHNV, CDR2 YYDKDF (reference sequence). CDR3 length: 15 residues. In nucleotides, the CDR3 is TGTGCCACCAGCAGGGTCACAGGGGCGGTTCAGCCCCAGCATTTT. Translation gives CATSRVTGAVQPQHF.

V is TRBV18 and J is TRBJ1-2; unclear D gene. Germline CDR1 KGHSH, CDR2 LQKENI. CDR3 length: 19 amino acids. V shed 3 bases and J shed 3 bases, with 26 bases lying between them. The CDR3 sequence is CASSPLSTPGNAWDYGYTF. CDR3 DNA sequence: TGTGCCAGCTCACCTCTATCCACCCCCGGGAACGCATGGGACTATGGCTACACCTTC.

This sequence joins TRBV10-3 and TRBJ2-5, with a tentative D call TRBD1 (5 bases). Germline V gene lookup returns CDR1 ENHRY and CDR2 SYGVKD. This CDR3 is built from 14 residues. The germline V and J ends were trimmed by 0 bases and 5 bases, with 10 bases remaining between them. The DNA of the CDR3 is TGTGCCATCAGTGAGTCAAGGGGTTTGGAGACCCAGTACTTC. Encoded protein: CAISESRGLETQYF.

The chain combines TRBV5-4 with TRBJ2-3; D is undetermined. Germline CDR1 SGHNT, CDR2 YYREEE (reference sequence). V was clipped by 3 bases and J by 0 bases, with 5 bases between them. This CDR3 has 13 amino acids. The CDR3 DNA follows: TGTGCCAGCAGCTGGGCTAGCACAGATACGCAGTATTTT. As protein: CASSWASTDTQYF.